The next 12 T cell receptor beta chains were all read from a single sample in a study of long-term antiretroviral therapy in people with HIV. With survey level as its setting, the immunoSEQ assay was v3.0. Using immunoSEQ multiplex PCR, the repertoire was profiled, and TCRdb retains in-frame clones only, with some absent. The sample lists fewer than 20,000 clones, 70% to 90% occurring once. The material was unsorted PBMCs, obtained 0.5 years after starting antiretroviral therapy. These TCRs come from a woman aged 35 to 49 with HIV.

This clone was seen once. The V gene is TRBV6-5, the J gene TRBJ2-1; D possibly corresponds to TRBD2 (5 bases). Trimming stripped 5 bases from V and 9 bases from J, with 8 bases between. From germline, CDR1 is MNHEY and CDR2 SVGAGI. This CDR3 region has 11 residues. As DNA, the CDR3 is TGTGCCAGCAGTCAGGCGGGTGAGCAGTTCTTC. It yields the protein CASSQAGEQFF.

CDR3 loop: CASSYPRGGGNTIYF. CDR3 nucleotides: TGTGCCAGCAGCTACCCGAGAGGTGGAGGAAACACCATATATTTT. The J gene is TRBJ1-3, the V gene TRBV7-9; no firm D call. The CDR3 is made up of 15 amino acids. Looked up from germline, CDR1 is SEHNR and CDR2 is FQNEAQ (reference sequence). V was shortened by 4 bases and J by 4 bases, with 14 bases between the two germline ends.

The V gene is TRBV4-2, the J gene TRBJ2-1; D gene uncertain. Germline V gives CDR1 LGHNA, CDR2 YNFKEQ. CDR3 length: 14 residues. V lost 1 base, J lost 6 bases, and 10 bases lay in between. CDR3 sequence (DNA): TGTGCCAGCAGCCAAGCCGGTACCCTCAATGAGCAGTTCTTC. This sequence encodes CASSQAGTLNEQFF.

The V gene is TRBV7-2, the J gene TRBJ2-3; D remains unclear. There are 16 residues in the CDR3. The V gene lost 2 bases and the J gene lost 2 bases, with 14 bases spanning the gap. Germline V CDR1 and CDR2: SGHTA, FQGNSA. DNA for the CDR3: TGTGCCAGCAGCTTAAATATAATGTGGAACACAGATACGCAGTATTTT. This encodes CASSLNIMWNTDTQYF.

The chain couples TRBV18 to TRBJ1-1; possible D gene TRBD1, 6 bases. The CDR3 consists of 16 residues. The V end lost 0 bases, the J end lost 7 bases, and 18 bases lay between the germline ends. Germline CDR1 KGHSH, CDR2 LQKENI. The CDR3: CASSPPGGNPSNEAFF. CDR3 nucleotides: TGTGCCAGCTCACCACCAGGGGGGAACCCGAGTAATGAAGCTTTCTTT. The full variable domain, its missing parts supplied by reference TRBV18 and TRBJ1-1, is NAGVMQNPRHLVRRRGQEARLRCSPMKGHSHVYWYRQLPEEGLKFMVYLQKENIIDESGMPKERFSAEFPKEGPSILRIQQVVRGDSAAYFCASSPPGGNPSNEAFFGQGTRLTVV.

A single count supports this clone. V and J are TRBV7-2 and TRBJ2-7; D perhaps matches TRBD2 (5 bases). The CDR3 has 14 residues. V shed 5 bases and J shed 0 bases, with 11 bases lying between them. In germline, CDR1 is SGHTA, CDR2 FQGNSA. The CDR3 reads CASSTGVPSYEQYF. The CDR3 DNA sequence: TGTGCCAGCAGCACCGGGGTTCCCTCCTACGAGCAGTACTTC.

The chain links TRBV7-9 to TRBJ2-5; the D is unclear. Germline V gene lookup returns CDR1 SEHNR and CDR2 FQNEAQ (reference sequence). This CDR3 region has 14 residues. V was clipped by 5 bases and J by 5 bases, with 15 bases between them. CDR3 in amino acids: CASSPEAVWETQYF. As DNA, the CDR3 is TGTGCCAGCAGCCCAGAGGCCGTTTGGGAGACCCAGTACTTC.

The chain employs TRBV28 and TRBJ2-7; maybe TRBD1 (5 bases). Deletions cut 5 bases from V and 1 base from J, with 12 bases between. This CDR3 region has 14 residues. CDR1 is MDHEN, CDR2 SYDVKM, per germline. The CDR3 sequence is CASSPSDMSYEQYF. The CDR3 region has the DNA TGTGCCAGCAGTCCATCGGACATGTCCTACGAGCAGTACTTC.

The V gene is TRBV6-9, the J gene TRBJ2-5; weak D call: TRBD2 (6 bases). Germline V lookup: CDR1 MNHGY, CDR2 SVAAGI. The CDR3 is 15 amino acids. V dropped 4 bases and J dropped 4 bases, with 16 bases sitting between them. CDR3 in DNA: TGTGCCAGCAGTTCTGTCTACCCCGGGAGAGAGACCCAGTACTTC. It yields the protein CASSSVYPGRETQYF.

In regard to this clone: One end of the junction is discordant with germline, which a read error may explain. This chain connects TRBV7-7 to TRBJ2-1; TRBD1 matches 7 bases. Germline CDR1 and CDR2: SSHAT and FNYEAQ (reference sequence). CDR3 length: 15 amino acids. The CDR3 is CASSLGGTEYNEQFF. The CDR3 region has the DNA TGTGCTAGCAGCTTAGGTGGGACAGAGTACAATGAGCAGTTCTTC.

This clone has a handful of counts. The chain's CDR3 is CASSSGLHGYEQYF. CDR3 bases: TGTGCCAGCAGCTCGGGACTCCACGGTTACGAGCAGTACTTC. The V and J genes are TRBV7-8 and TRBJ2-7; TRBD2 might be the D (6 bases). This CDR3 is 14 amino acids long. Germline V gene lookup returns CDR1 SGHVS and CDR2 FQNEAQ. Trimming stripped 4 bases from V and 4 bases from J, with 14 bases between.

The chain is built from TRBV19 and TRBJ1-4; a possible D gene is TRBD1 (5 bases). The CDR3 loop spans 16 amino acids. The ends were cut back, 6 bases at V and 0 bases at J, with 14 bases in the middle. CDR1 and CDR2 from the germline V gene are LNHDA and SQIVND (reference sequence). The CDR3 sequence is CASRGLGLATNEKLFF. The CDR3 region has the DNA TGTGCCAGTAGAGGGCTGGGGCTCGCAACTAATGAAAAACTGTTTTTT.